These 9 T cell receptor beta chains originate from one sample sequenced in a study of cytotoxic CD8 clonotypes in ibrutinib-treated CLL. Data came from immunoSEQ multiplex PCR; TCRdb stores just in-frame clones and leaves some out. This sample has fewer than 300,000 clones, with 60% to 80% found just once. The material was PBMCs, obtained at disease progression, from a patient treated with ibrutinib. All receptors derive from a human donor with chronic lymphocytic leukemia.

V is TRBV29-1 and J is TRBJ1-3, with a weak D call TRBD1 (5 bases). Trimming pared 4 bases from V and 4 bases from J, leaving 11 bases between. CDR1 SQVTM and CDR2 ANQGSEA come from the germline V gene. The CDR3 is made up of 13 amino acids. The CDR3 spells CSVVTTEGNTIYF. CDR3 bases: TGCAGCGTTGTGACGACAGAAGGAAACACCATATATTTT.

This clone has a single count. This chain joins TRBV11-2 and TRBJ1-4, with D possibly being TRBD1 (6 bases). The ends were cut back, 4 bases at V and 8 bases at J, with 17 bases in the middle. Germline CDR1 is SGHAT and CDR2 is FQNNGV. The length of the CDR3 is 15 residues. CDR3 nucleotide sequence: TGTGCCAGCAGCTGGGCGGGGGCTGAGGGAGAAAAACTGTTTTTT. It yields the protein CASSWAGAEGEKLFF.

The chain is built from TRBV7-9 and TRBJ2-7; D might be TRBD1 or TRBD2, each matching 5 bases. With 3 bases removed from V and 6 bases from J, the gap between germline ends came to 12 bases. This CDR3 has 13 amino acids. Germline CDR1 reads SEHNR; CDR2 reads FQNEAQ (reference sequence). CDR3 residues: CASSLVGVREQYF. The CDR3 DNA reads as TGTGCCAGCAGCTTGGTGGGGGTCCGCGAGCAGTACTTC.

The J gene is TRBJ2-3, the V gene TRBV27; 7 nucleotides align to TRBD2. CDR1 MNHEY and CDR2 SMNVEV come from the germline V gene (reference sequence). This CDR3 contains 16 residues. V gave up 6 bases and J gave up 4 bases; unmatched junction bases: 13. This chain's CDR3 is CASRRWSLAEADTQYF. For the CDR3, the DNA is TGTGCCAGCAGGCGATGGAGTCTAGCGGAAGCAGATACGCAGTATTTT.

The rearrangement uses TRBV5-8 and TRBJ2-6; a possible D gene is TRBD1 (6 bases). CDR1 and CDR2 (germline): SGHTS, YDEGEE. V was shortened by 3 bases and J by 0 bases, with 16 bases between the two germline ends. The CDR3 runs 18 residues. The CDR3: CASSSGVIRPSGANVLTF. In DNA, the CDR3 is TGTGCCAGCAGCTCAGGGGTTATACGGCCCTCTGGGGCCAACGTCCTGACTTTC.

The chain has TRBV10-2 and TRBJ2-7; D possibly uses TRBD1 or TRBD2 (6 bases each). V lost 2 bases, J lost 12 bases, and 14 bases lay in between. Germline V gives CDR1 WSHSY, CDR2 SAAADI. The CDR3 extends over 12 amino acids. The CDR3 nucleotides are TGCGCCAGCAGTGAGGGGGGGACAAGAGGGTACTTC. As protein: CASSEGGTRGYF.

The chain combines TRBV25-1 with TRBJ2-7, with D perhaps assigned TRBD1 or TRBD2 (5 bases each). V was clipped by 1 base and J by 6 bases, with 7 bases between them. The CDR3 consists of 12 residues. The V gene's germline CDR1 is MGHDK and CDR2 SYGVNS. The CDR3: CASSEWGSEQYF. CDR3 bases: TGTGCCAGCAGTGAATGGGGGTCCGAGCAGTACTTC.

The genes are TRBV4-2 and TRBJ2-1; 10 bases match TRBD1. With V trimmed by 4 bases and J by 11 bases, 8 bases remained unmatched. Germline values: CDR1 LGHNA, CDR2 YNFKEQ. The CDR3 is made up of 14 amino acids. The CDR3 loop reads CASSRYWTGGKQFF. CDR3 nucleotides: TGTGCCAGCAGCCGCTACTGGACAGGGGGTAAGCAGTTCTTC.

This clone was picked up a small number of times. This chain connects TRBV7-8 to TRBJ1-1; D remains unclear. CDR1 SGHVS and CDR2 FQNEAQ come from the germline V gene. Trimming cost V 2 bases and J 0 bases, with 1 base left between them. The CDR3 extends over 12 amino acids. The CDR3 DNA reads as TGTGCCAGCAGCTTAATGAACACTGAAGCTTTCTTT. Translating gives CASSLMNTEAFF.